A selection of T cell receptor beta chains follows, all from one sample in a study of blood T cell repertoires in COVID-19. Profiling relied on immunoSEQ multiplex PCR, and the TCRdb table lists in-frame clones only, not all of them. The table shows approximately 200,000 clones, with around 81% occurring only once. Material for sequencing was PBMCs or T cells enriched from blood (not recorded which). These receptors originate from a middle-aged man who had recovered from COVID-19. The CDR3 runs from the conserved cysteine through the conserved F or W. The D gene is left open where the match is weak. A clone size is listed for some rows: how often the clone was seen (once, few, many), or a class if it is expanded.

- | - | TRBJ1-1 | TRBV10-3 | TGTGCCATCAGTGAGGTCCGGGGGATGAACACTGAAGCTTTCTTT | CAISEVRGMNTEAFF
- | - | TRBJ2-7 | TRBV29-1 | TGCAGCGTTGGAGCGGTCAGATTGGGGGGAGACCCTTCCTACGAGCAGTACTTC | CSVGAVRLGGDPSYEQYF
once | TRBD1 | TRBJ1-2 | TRBV19 | TGTGCCAGTAGTTCCCGACAGGGAGTGGACTATGGCTACACCTTC | CASSSRQGVDYGYTF
- | TRBD2 | TRBJ2-3 | TRBV7-6 | TGTGCCAGCAGCCGGCAAAGGGGACTAGGAGTCACAGATACGCAGTATTTT | CASSRQRGLGVTDTQYF
- | TRBD2 | TRBJ2-7 | TRBV7-2 | TGTGCCAGCAGCTTCTCTAGCGGAGCCTACGAGCAGTACTTC | CASSFSSGAYEQYF
few | - | TRBJ1-2 | TRBV7-2 | TGTGCCAGCAGTTCTGGAGAGATCTATGGCTACACCTTC | CASSSGEIYGYTF
- | - | TRBJ1-3 | TRBV6-5 | TGTGCCAGCAGTTACTCGGGAGGGGGAAACACCATATATTTT | CASSYSGGGNTIYF
once | TRBD1 | TRBJ2-2 | TRBV5-4 | TGTGCCAGCAGCTACAGGGGGCACACCGGGGAGCTGTTTTTT | CASSYRGHTGELFF
- | - | TRBJ1-2 | TRBV7-2 | TGTGCCAGCACCAATCCTGACAGTGACTATGGCTACACCTTC | CASTNPDSDYGYTF
- | - | TRBJ1-6 | TRBV19 | TGTGCCAGTAGCTCGGTGGGTAGCGATTCACCCCTCCACTTT | CASSSVGSDSPLHF
- | - | TRBJ1-1 | TRBV19 | TGTGCCAGTTTCTTAACAGGGCGGAACACTGAAGCTTTCTTT | CASFLTGRNTEAFF
- | TRBD1 | TRBJ2-5 | TRBV7-2 | TGTGCCAGCAGACGAGACAGGGGGGTAGAGACCCAGTACTTC | CASRRDRGVETQYF
medium-sized | TRBD1 | TRBJ1-1 | TRBV29-1 | TGCAGCGTCGCACACAGGGGAGAGAACACTGAAGCTTTCTTT | CSVAHRGENTEAFF
few | - | TRBJ2-7 | TRBV29-1 | TGCAGCGTTGGAGGGGGGGCGTACTACGAGCAGTACTTC | CSVGGGAYYEQYF
- | - | TRBJ1-5 | TRBV5-1 | TGCGCCAGCAGTCCAGACAGTCTCAATCAGCCCCAGCATTTT | CASSPDSLNQPQHF
- | TRBD2 | TRBJ2-1 | TRBV5-4 | TGTGCCAGCGGTGACGGGGGGGCGGTTGATGAGCAGTTCTTC | CASGDGGAVDEQFF
- | TRBD2 | TRBJ2-1 | TRBV14 | TGTGCCAGCAGCCAATACCCTAGCGGGGAGCAGTTCTTC | CASSQYPSGEQFF
- | - | TRBJ1-6 | TRBV4-3 | TGCGCCAGCAGCCAAACTACGACAGATAATTCACCCCTCCACTTT | CASSQTTTDNSPLHF
- | - | TRBJ1-1 | TRBV6-4 | TGTGCCAGCAGTGAGGAGCTAAGCACTGAAGCTTTCTTT | CASSEELSTEAFF
few | TRBD1 | TRBJ2-7 | TRBV6-5 | TGTGCCAGCGGGGACAGGGGCTCCTACGAGCAGTACTTC | CASGDRGSYEQYF
- | - | TRBJ1-1 | TRBV19 | TGTGCCAGTAGTGTGCGGGCGTGGACTGAAGCTTTCTTT | CASSVRAWTEAFF
- | TRBD1 | TRBJ2-2 | TRBV6-2/TRBV6-3 | TGTGCCAGCAGTTACACCCTGGACAGGGCCGAGACCGGGGAGCTGTTTTTT | CASSYTLDRAETGELFF
- | TRBD1 | TRBJ1-1 | TRBV29-1 | TGCAGCGTTCACAGGGGGCACAGCACTGAAGCTTTCTTT | CSVHRGHSTEAFF
- | TRBD2 | TRBJ2-3 | TRBV10-3 | TGTGCCATCCGACTAGCGGGGGACACAGATACGCAGTATTTT | CAIRLAGDTDTQYF
- | - | TRBJ1-2 | TRBV5-5 | TGTGCCAGCAGCCGAGGAGGGGTTGAGAACTATGGCTACACCTTC | CASSRGGVENYGYTF